The rows below give T cell receptor beta chains drawn from one sample of a study of blood T cell repertoires in COVID-19. TCRdb keeps only in-frame clones here, not all; method: immunoSEQ multiplex PCR. The top ten hold approximately 7.6% of the sample, which has 240,000 or so clones, about 85% seen once. Sequences were obtained from peripheral blood. Receptors originate from a man aged 60 to 69 who had recovered from COVID-19. CDR3s include the opening cysteine and the closing phenylalanine or tryptophan. A D gene is named only where the DNA matches it firmly. Rows may omit the clone size; those that give it use once, few, many or a size class.

>TRBV6-1|.|.|TRBJ1-6
TGTGCCAGCAGTGATGTCCGGAGGCCTAGCTCCTATAATTCACCCCTCCACTTT
CASSDVRRPSSYNSPLHF
>TRBV3-1/TRBV3-2|TRBD2|.|TRBJ2-2
TGTGCCAGCAGCTCCCCGACTAGCGGGGTCACCGGGGAGCTGTTTTTT
CASSSPTSGVTGELFF
>TRBV11-1|.|many|TRBJ2-1
TGTGCCAGCAGCTTCGGCTCCCGAGGGTACAATGAGCAGTTCTTC
CASSFGSRGYNEQFF
>TRBV6-4|.|.|TRBJ1-2
TGTGCCAGCAGCTCCTCAGGCACCTATGGCTACACCTTC
CASSSSGTYGYTF
>TRBV6-1|TRBD2|.|TRBJ2-7
TGTGCCAGCAGTGAAGTTAGGGGAGGGGAGCAGTACTTC
CASSEVRGGEQYF
>TRBV6-2/TRBV6-3|.|.|TRBJ2-5
TGTGCCAGCAGTTACTCGAACAGGGCGGAGACCCAGTACTTC
CASSYSNRAETQYF
>TRBV9|.|.|TRBJ1-4
TGTGCCAGCAGCGTAGGTGGAGGGTTGGGTGAAAAACTGTTTTTT
CASSVGGGLGEKLFF
>TRBV12-5|.|.|TRBJ2-2
TGTGCTAGTGATCAGGGGTTCTACACCGGGGAGCTGTTTTTT
CASDQGFYTGELFF
>TRBV12-3/TRBV12-4|.|.|TRBJ2-7
TGTGCCAGCAGGTCTCGGGCGGGATACGAGCAGTACTTC
CASRSRAGYEQYF
>TRBV30|TRBD1|.|TRBJ2-1
TGTGCCTGGAGCCGATCCGGGACAGCCGGCGAGCAGTTCTTC
CAWSRSGTAGEQFF
>TRBV3-1/TRBV3-2|.|.|TRBJ1-4
TGTGCCAGCAGCTCCCAGATTGGGGGCGGGCAACCAAATGAAAAACTGTTTTTT
CASSSQIGGGQPNEKLFF
>TRBV6-5|.|.|TRBJ1-1
TGTGCCAGCAGTCAATGGACAAATGTGAACACTGAAGCTTTCTTT
CASSQWTNVNTEAFF
>TRBV15|TRBD1|.|TRBJ2-7
TGTGCCACCAGCAGACCGGGACAGGGGCCCAGCGAGCAGTACTTC
CATSRPGQGPSEQYF
>TRBV6-5|.|.|TRBJ1-2
TGTGCCAGCAGTTACCGCGGGGGAGGTTATGGCTACACCTTC
CASSYRGGGYGYTF
>TRBV18|.|once|TRBJ1-1
TGTGCCAGCTCACAAGACTTGGACACTGAAGCTTTCTTT
CASSQDLDTEAFF
>TRBV7-8|.|.|TRBJ2-3
TGTGCCAGCAGCTCAGGGATAAGTTTGGCAGATACGCAGTATTTT
CASSSGISLADTQYF
>TRBV6-5|TRBD1|few|TRBJ2-2
TGTGCCAGCAGCCGCAGGACAGGGAACACCGGGGAGCTGTTTTTT
CASSRRTGNTGELFF
>TRBV9|.|.|TRBJ1-1
TGTGCCAGCAGCGTAGGTCAGCTGATGGGTGGGCAGGCGAACACTGAAGCTTTCTTT
CASSVGQLMGGQANTEAFF
>TRBV9|.|few|TRBJ1-5
TGTGCCAGCAGCGTAGCCGCAGGGTTCGGTCAGCCCCAGCATTTT
CASSVAAGFGQPQHF
>TRBV30|TRBD1|.|TRBJ2-3
TGTGCCTGGAGTCCAGGGGGACGCACAGATACGCAGTATTTT
CAWSPGGRTDTQYF
>TRBV5-1|TRBD1|.|TRBJ1-1
TGCGCCAGCAGCTGGACAGGGGGCACCACTGAAGCTTTCTTT
CASSWTGGTTEAFF
>TRBV2|TRBD1|.|TRBJ2-7
TGTGCCAGCTTGCGGACAGGCTCCTACGAGCAGTACTTC
CASLRTGSYEQYF
>TRBV3-1/TRBV3-2|.|.|TRBJ1-6
TGTGCCAGCAGTCGAGGAACCTCACCCCTCCACTTT
CASSRGTSPLHF
>TRBV19|.|.|TRBJ1-5
TGTGCCAGTAGTATCGGACAGTCTTGGGATCAGCCCCAGCATTTT
CASSIGQSWDQPQHF
>TRBV5-1|.|.|TRBJ2-3
TGCGCCAGCAGCCTCGGAGCCACAGATACGCAGTATTTT
CASSLGATDTQYF